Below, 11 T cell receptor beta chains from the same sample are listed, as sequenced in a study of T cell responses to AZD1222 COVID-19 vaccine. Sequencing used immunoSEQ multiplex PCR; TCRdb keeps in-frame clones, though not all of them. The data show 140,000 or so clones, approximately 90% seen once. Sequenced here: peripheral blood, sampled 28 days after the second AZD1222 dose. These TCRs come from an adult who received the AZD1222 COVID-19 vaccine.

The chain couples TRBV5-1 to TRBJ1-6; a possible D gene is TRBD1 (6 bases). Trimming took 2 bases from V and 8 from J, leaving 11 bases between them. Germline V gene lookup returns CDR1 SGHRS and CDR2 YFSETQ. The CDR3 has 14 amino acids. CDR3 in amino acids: CASSFYREDSPLHF. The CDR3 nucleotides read TGCGCCAGCAGCTTTTACAGGGAAGATTCACCCCTCCACTTT.

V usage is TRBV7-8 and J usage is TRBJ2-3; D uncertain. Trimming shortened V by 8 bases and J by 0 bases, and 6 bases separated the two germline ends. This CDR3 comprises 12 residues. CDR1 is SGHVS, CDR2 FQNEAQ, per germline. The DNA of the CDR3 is TGTGCCAGCGCGGCTAGCACAGATACGCAGTATTTT. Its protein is CASAASTDTQYF.

In DNA form, the CDR3 reads TGCGCCAGCAGCTTGTCGGGTCATGGGGGGGACAATGAGCAGTTCTTC. Translating gives CASSLSGHGGDNEQFF. This rearrangement joins TRBV5-1 to TRBJ2-1; 7 nucleotides align to TRBD2. The CDR3 is made up of 16 amino acids. Germline CDR1 SGHRS, CDR2 YFSETQ. V dropped 1 base and J dropped 5; count of bases not matched to a gene: 9.

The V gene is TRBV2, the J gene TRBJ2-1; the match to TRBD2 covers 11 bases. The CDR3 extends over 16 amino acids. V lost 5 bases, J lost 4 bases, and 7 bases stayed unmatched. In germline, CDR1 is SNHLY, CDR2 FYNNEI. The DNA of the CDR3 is TGTGCCAGCAGTCCACTAGCGGGAGTATTGTACAATGAGCAGTTCTTC. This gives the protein CASSPLAGVLYNEQFF.

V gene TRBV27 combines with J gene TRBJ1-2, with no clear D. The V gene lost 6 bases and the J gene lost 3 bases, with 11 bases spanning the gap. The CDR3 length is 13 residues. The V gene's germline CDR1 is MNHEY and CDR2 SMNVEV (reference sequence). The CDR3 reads CASSGQWDYGYTF. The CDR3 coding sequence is TGTGCCAGCAGCGGCCAGTGGGACTATGGCTACACCTTC.

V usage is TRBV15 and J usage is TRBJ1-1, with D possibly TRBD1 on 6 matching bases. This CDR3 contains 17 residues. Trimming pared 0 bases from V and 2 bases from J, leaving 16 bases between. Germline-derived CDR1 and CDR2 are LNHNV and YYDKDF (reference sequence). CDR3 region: CATSREGWDTLNTEAFF. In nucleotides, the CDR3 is TGTGCCACCAGCAGAGAAGGCTGGGACACCCTCAACACTGAAGCTTTCTTT.

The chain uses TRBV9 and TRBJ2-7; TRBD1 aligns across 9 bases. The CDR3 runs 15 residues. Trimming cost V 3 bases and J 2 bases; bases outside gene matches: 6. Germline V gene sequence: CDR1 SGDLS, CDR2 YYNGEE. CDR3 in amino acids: CASSASGTGPYEQYF. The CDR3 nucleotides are TGTGCCAGCAGCGCCTCCGGGACAGGGCCCTACGAGCAGTACTTC. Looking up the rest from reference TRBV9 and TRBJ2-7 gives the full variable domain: DSGVTQTPKHLITATGQRVTLRCSPRSGDLSVYWYQQSLDQGLQFLIQYYNGEERAKGNILERFSAQQFPDLHSELNLSSLELGDSALYFCASSASGTGPYEQYFGPGTRLTVT.

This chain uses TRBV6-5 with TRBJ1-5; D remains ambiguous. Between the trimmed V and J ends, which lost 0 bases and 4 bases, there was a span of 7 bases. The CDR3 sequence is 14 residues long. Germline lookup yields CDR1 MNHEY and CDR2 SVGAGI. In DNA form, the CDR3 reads TGTGCCAGCAGTTACTCTCCGGGTAATCAGCCCCAGCATTTT. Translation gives CASSYSPGNQPQHF.

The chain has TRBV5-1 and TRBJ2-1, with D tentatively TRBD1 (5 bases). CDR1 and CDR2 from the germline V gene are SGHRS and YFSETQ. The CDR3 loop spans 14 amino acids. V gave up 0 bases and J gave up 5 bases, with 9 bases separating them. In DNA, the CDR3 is TGCGCCAGCAGCTTGGGGGGCTTCAACAATGAGCAGTTCTTC. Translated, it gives CASSLGGFNNEQFF. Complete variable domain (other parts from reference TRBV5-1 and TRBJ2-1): KAGVTQTPRYLIKTRGQQVTLSCSPISGHRSVSWYQQTPGQGLQFLFEYFSETQRNKGNFPGRFSGRQFSNSRSEMNVSTLELGDSALYLCASSLGGFNNEQFFGPGTRLTVL.

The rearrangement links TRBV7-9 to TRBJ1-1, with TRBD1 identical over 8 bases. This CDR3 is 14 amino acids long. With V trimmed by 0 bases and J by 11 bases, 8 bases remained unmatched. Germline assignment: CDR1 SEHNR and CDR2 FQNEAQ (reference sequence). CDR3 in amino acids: CASSLAYPGGQAFF. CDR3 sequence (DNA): TGTGCCAGCAGCTTAGCGTATCCAGGGGGCCAGGCTTTCTTT.

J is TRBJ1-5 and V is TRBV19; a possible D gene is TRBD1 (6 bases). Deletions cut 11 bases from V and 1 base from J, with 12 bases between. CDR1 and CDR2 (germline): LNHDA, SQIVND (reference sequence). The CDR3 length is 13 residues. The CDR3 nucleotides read TGTGCCTCCACAGGGATCAGCAATCAGCCCCAGCATTTT. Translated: CASTGISNQPQHF.